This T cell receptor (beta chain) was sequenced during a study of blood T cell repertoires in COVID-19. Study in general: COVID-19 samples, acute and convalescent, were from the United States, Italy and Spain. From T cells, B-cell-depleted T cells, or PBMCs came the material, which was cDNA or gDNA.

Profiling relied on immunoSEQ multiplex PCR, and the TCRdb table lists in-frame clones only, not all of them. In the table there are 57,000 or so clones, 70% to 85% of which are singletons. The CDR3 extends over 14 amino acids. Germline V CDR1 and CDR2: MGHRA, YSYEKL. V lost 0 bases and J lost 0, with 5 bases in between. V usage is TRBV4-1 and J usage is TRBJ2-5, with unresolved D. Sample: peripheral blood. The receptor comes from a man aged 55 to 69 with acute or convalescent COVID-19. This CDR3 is CASSQDVYQETQYF. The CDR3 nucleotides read TGCGCCAGCAGCCAAGATGTCTACCAAGAGACCCAGTACTTC.